The text below deals with one T cell receptor (beta chain). Per germline, CDR1 SGDLS and CDR2 YYNGEE. The V gene end was trimmed by 4 bases and the J gene end by 4 bases; junction bases not matched to a gene: 7. This CDR3 comprises 16 residues. These data are taken from a study of T cell changes during pregnancy in multiple sclerosis. Assay: immunoSEQ multiplex PCR; the TCRdb copy retains only in-frame clones and omits some. The table has approximately 32,000 clones, about 92% seen once. The chain carries TRBV9 and TRBJ2-7; 14 bases are shared with TRBD2. The source of this sequence is a female donor with multiple sclerosis, enrolled in a pregnancy study. The material sequenced was CD8+ T cells from peripheral blood mononuclear cells, taken in the first trimester of pregnancy. The DNA for the CDR3 is TGTGCCAGCAGCCCGGGACTAGCGGGAGAAGCTTACGAGCAGTACTTC. Protein: CASSPGLAGEAYEQYF.